This section outlines one T cell receptor beta chain sequence together with its context. Its target is not known. The table came from immunoSEQ multiplex PCR; TCRdb's copy has only in-frame clones and leaves some out. Of approximately 170,000 clones listed, 90% to 95% are singletons. The data originate from a study of T cell responses to AZD1222 COVID-19 vaccine. Study results and caveats: At baseline, seropositivity was found in only five or six AZD1222 recipients. Donors skewed white British and female; clonal diversity was possibly underestimated.

This CDR3 comprises 15 residues. After removal of 5 bases from V and 5 bases from J, the junction contained 11 bases not matched to a gene. CDR1 is MNHEY, CDR2 SVGAGI, per germline. The gene calls are TRBV6-5 and TRBJ2-7; TRBD1 aligns across 8 bases. Sequenced material: peripheral blood, taken 28 days after the second AZD1222 dose. This clonotype was obtained from an adult who received the AZD1222 COVID-19 vaccine. In DNA, the CDR3 is TGTGCCAGCAGTCCTAGGGACAGGAAGAGGAACGAGCAGTACTTC. Protein product: CASSPRDRKRNEQYF.